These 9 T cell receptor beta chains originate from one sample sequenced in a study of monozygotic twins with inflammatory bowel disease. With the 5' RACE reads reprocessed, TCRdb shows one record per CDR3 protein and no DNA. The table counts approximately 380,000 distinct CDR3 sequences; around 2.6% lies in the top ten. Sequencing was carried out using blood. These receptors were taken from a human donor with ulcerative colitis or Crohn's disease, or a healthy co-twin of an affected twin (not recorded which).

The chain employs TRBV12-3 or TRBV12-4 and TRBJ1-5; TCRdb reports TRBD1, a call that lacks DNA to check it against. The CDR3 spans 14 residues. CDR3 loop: CASRKGQGNQPQHF.

The CDR3 loop is CASSRGAGEDTQYF. The chain uses TRBV7-2 and TRBJ2-3; with no DNA, the TCRdb D assignment of TRBD1 cannot be verified. Germline V gene sequence: CDR1 SGHTA, CDR2 FQGNSA. The CDR3 is 14 amino acids.

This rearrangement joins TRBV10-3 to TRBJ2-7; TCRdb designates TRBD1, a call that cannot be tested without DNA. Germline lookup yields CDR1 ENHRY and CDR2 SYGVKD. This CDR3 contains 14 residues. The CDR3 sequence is CAISEGTGGYEQYF.

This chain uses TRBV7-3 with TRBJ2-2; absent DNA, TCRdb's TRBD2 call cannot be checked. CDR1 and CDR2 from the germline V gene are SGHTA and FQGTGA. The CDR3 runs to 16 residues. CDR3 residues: CASSPGLPTNTGELFF.

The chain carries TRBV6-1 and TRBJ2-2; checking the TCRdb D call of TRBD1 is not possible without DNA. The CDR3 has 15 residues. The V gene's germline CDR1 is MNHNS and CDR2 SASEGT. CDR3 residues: CASRSPGQPRGELFF.

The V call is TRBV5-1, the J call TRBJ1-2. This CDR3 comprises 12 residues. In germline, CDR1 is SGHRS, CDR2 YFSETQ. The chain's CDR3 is CASSLDTGGYTF. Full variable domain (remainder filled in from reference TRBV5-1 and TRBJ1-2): KAGVTQTPRYLIKTRGQQVTLSCSPISGHRSVSWYQQTPGQGLQFLFEYFSETQRNKGNFPGRFSGRQFSNSRSEMNVSTLELGDSALYLCASSLDTGGYTFGSGTRLTVV.

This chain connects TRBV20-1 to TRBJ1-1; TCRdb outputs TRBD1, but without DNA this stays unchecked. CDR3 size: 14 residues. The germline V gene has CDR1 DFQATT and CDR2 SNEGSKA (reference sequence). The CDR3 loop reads CSARDPGKNTEAFF.

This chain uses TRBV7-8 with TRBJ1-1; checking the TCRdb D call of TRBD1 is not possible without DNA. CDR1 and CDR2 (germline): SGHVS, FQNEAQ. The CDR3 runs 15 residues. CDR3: CASSRFTGMSTEAFF.

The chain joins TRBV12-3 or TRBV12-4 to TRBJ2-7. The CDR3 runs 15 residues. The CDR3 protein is CASSLERVTFYEQYF.